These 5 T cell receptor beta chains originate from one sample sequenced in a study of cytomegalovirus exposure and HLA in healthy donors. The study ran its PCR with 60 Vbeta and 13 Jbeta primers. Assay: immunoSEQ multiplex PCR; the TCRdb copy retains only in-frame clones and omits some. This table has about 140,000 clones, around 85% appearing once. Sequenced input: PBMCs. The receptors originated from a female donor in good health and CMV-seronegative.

CDR3 nucleotide sequence: TGTGCCAGCAGTGATGGAGGGGGAGGGCCAGATACGCAGTATTTT. Its protein is CASSDGGGGPDTQYF. V usage is TRBV6-4 and J usage is TRBJ2-3; the D gene is possibly TRBD2 (7 bases). The germline V and J ends were trimmed by 3 bases and 4 bases, with 14 bases remaining between them. Germline values: CDR1 MRHNA, CDR2 SNTAGT. CDR3 length: 15 amino acids.

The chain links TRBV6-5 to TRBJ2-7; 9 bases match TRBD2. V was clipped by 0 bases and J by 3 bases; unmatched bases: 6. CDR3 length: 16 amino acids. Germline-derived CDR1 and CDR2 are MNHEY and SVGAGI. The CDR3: CASSYSTGLALYEQYF. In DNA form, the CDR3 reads TGTGCCAGCAGTTACTCGACGGGACTAGCCCTCTACGAGCAGTACTTC.

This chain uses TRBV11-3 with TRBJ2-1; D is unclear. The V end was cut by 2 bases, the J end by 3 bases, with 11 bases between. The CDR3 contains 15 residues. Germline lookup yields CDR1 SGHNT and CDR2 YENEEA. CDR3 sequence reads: CASSLSRVNYNEQFF. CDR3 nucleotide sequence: TGTGCCAGCAGCTTAAGTAGAGTCAACTACAATGAGCAGTTCTTC.

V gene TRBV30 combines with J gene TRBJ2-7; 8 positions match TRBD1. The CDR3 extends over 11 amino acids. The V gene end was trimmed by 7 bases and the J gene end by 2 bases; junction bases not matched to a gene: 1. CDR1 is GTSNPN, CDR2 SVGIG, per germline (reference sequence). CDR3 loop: CALDRAYEQYF. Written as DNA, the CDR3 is TGTGCCTTGGACAGGGCCTACGAGCAGTACTTC.

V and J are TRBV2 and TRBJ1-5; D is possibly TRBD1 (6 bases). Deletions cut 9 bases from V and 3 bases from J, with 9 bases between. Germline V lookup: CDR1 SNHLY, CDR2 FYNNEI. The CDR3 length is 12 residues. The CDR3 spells CASGQNNQPQHF. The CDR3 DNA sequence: TGTGCCAGTGGACAGAACAATCAGCCCCAGCATTTT.